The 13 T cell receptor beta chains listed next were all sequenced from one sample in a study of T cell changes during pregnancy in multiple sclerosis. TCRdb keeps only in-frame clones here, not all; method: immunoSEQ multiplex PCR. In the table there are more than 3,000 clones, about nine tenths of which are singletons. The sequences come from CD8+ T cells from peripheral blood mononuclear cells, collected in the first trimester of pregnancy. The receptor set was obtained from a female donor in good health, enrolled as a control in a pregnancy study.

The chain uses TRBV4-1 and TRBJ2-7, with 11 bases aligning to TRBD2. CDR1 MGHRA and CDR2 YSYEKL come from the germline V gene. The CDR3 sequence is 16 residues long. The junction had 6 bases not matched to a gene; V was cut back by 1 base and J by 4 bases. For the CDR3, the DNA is TGCGCCAGCAGCCAAGGCACTAGCGGGGGATTGTACGAGCAGTACTTC. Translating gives CASSQGTSGGLYEQYF.

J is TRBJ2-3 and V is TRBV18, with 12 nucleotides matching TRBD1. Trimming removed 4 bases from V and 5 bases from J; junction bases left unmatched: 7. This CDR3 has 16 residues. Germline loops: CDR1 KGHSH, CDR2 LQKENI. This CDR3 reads CASSLAGQGALDTQYF. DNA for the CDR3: TGTGCCAGCTCACTGGCGGGACAGGGGGCGTTAGATACGCAGTATTTT.

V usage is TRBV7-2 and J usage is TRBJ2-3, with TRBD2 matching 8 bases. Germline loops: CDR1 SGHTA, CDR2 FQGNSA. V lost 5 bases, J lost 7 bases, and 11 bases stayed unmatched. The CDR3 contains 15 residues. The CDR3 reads CASSPVASGPNTQYF. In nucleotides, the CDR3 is TGTGCCAGCAGCCCCGTCGCTAGCGGGCCCAATACGCAGTATTTT.

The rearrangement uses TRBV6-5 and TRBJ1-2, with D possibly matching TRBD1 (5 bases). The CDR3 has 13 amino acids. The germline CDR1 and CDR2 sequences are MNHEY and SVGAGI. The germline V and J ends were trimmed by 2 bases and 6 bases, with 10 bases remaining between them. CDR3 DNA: TGTGCCAGCAGTTACGCTTCGACAGATGGCTACACCTTC. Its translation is CASSYASTDGYTF.

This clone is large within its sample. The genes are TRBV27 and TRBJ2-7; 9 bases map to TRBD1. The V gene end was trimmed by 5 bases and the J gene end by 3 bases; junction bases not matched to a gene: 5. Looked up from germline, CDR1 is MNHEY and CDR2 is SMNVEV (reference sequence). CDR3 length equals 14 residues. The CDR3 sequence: CASSLQGANYEQYF. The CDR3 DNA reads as TGTGCCAGCAGTCTACAGGGGGCAAACTACGAGCAGTACTTC.

CDR3 sequence reads: CASSYGYGGADTQYF. As DNA, the CDR3 is TGTGCCAGTAGTTATGGTTACGGAGGCGCAGATACGCAGTATTTT. V gene TRBV19 combines with J gene TRBJ2-3; D perhaps matches TRBD2 (5 bases). The germline V and J ends were trimmed by 5 bases and 4 bases, with 16 bases remaining between them. There are 15 residues in the CDR3. Germline assignment: CDR1 LNHDA and CDR2 SQIVND (reference sequence).

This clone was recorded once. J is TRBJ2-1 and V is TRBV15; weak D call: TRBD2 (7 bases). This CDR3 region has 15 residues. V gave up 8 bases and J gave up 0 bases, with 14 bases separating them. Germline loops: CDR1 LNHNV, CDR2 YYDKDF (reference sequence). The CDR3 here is CATGGGSSSYNEQFF. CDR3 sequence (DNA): TGTGCCACCGGCGGGGGCTCGAGCTCCTACAATGAGCAGTTCTTC.

The CDR3 sequence is CSARDGDGANVLTF. As DNA, the CDR3 is TGCAGCGCGCGCGACGGGGATGGGGCCAACGTCCTGACTTTC. The rearrangement joins TRBV29-1 to TRBJ2-6; possible D gene TRBD2, 5 bases. Germline assignment: CDR1 SQVTM and CDR2 ANQGSEA. The CDR3 is 14 amino acids. Between the trimmed V and J ends, which lost 7 bases and 3 bases, there was a span of 13 bases.

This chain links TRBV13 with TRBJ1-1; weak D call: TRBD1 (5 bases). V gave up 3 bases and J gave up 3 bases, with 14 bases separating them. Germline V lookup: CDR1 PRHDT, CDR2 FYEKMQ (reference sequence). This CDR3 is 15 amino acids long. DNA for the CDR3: TGTGCCAGCAGCTTCGGGGGGGGGTGGGACACTGAAGCTTTCTTT. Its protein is CASSFGGGWDTEAFF.

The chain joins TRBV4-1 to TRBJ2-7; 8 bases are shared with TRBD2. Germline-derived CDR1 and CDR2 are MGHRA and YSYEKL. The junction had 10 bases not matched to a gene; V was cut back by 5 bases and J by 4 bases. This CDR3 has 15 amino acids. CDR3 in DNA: TGCGCCAGCAGCGCCTCCCCGGGGGGGAGGTACGAGCAGTACTTC. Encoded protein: CASSASPGGRYEQYF.

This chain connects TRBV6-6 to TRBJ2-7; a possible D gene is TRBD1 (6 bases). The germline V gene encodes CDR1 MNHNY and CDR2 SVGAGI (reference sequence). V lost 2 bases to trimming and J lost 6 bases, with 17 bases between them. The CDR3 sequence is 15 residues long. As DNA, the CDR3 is TGTGCCAGCAGTTACCCCTCCGAGACAGGAACCGAGCAGTACTTC. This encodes CASSYPSETGTEQYF.

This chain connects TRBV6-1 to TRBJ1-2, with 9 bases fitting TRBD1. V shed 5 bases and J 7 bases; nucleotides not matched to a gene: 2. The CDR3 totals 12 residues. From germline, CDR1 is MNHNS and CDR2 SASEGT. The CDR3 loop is CASSTTGGGYTF. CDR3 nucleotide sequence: TGTGCCAGCAGTACGACAGGGGGTGGCTACACCTTC.

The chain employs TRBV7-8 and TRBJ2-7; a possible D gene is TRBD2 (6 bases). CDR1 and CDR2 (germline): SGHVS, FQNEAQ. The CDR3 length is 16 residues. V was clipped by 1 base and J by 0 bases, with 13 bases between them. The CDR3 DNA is TGTGCCAGCAGCTTAGAGCGGGCAGTTAACTCCTACGAGCAGTACTTC. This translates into CASSLERAVNSYEQYF.